These 10 T cell receptor beta chains originate from one sample sequenced in a study of shared clonotypes between healthy human individuals. TCRdb's copy holds only in-frame clones and misses some; the assay was immunoSEQ multiplex PCR. The profile shows over a million clones, roughly 70% of them singletons. Sequenced material: memory CD4+ T cells sorted from blood. Subset given: CD45RA-negative fraction. Receptor source: a man between 18 and 35 years old in good health.

The chain combines TRBV6-6 with TRBJ1-2; TRBD1 might be the D (6 bases). Germline values: CDR1 MNHNY, CDR2 SVGAGI (reference sequence). Trimming pared 0 bases from V and 6 bases from J, leaving 14 bases between. The CDR3 loop spans 15 amino acids. For the CDR3, the DNA is TGTGCCAGCAGTTACTCGAGGGGCAGGGGAGATGGCTACACCTTC. Amino acid sequence: CASSYSRGRGDGYTF.

This clone was detected only a few times. V gene TRBV28 combines with J gene TRBJ1-4; a weak D match, TRBD1 (5 bases). Trimming stripped 2 bases from V and 8 bases from J, with 12 bases between. CDR1 and CDR2 from the germline V gene are MDHEN and SYDVKM. The CDR3 contains 14 residues. CDR3 coding DNA: TGTGCCAGCAGTTTAATCGGCGGGGCAGAAAAACTGTTTTTT. Protein product: CASSLIGGAEKLFF.

This chain uses TRBV27 with TRBJ2-2; 7 bases agree with TRBD2. Germline CDR1 reads MNHEY; CDR2 reads SMNVEV (reference sequence). V was pared by 1 base and J by 2 bases, with 19 bases of the junction left unmatched. There are 21 residues in the CDR3. The CDR3 spells CASSLYLNTGSGGFNTGELFF. CDR3 in DNA: TGTGCCAGCAGTTTATACCTAAACACCGGGTCGGGGGGATTCAACACCGGGGAGCTGTTTTTT.

The chain carries TRBV28 and TRBJ2-3; 7 bases agree with TRBD2. J was trimmed by 2 bases and V by 4 bases; bases with no gene match: 6. The germline V gene encodes CDR1 MDHEN and CDR2 SYDVKM. The CDR3 extends over 15 amino acids. CDR3 residues: CASSSWGGVTDTQYF. The DNA for the CDR3 is TGTGCCAGCAGTTCCTGGGGGGGGGTCACAGATACGCAGTATTTT. Combining the CDR3 with reference TRBV28 and TRBJ2-3 gives the whole variable domain DVKVTQSSRYLVKRTGEKVFLECVQDMDHENMFWYRQDPGLGLRLIYFSYDVKMKEKGDIPEGYSVSREKKERFSLILESASTNQTSMYLCASSSWGGVTDTQYFGPGTRLTVL.

In its sample, this clone was seen many times. V is TRBV2 and J is TRBJ1-1, with a tentative D call TRBD1 (6 bases). V was cut by 1 base and J by 11 bases, with 8 bases left in between. The germline gives CDR1 SNHLY, CDR2 FYNNEI. This CDR3 is built from 11 residues. CDR3 region: CASSEGTVAFF. The CDR3 DNA is TGTGCCAGCAGTGAAGGGACAGTGGCTTTCTTT.

The sample holds one count of this clone. This chain links TRBV19 with TRBJ1-4, with a possible D match to TRBD1 (6 bases). This CDR3 is built from 14 residues. In germline, CDR1 is LNHDA, CDR2 SQIVND (reference sequence). Trimming stripped 8 bases from V and 8 bases from J, with 18 bases between. The CDR3 spells CASQGGGAGEKLFF. The CDR3 DNA reads TGTGCCAGTCAAGGTGGGGGCGCGGGAGAAAAACTGTTTTTT.

As concerns this clone: The same CDR3 also results from other DNA sequences found in this sample. The chain employs TRBV6-5 and TRBJ2-7; TRBD2 might be the D (6 bases). Germline loops: CDR1 MNHEY, CDR2 SVGAGI. V was clipped by 0 bases and J by 2 bases, with 11 bases between them. The CDR3 runs 15 residues. The CDR3 loop reads CASSYSGTGPYEQYF. DNA of the CDR3: TGTGCCAGCAGTTACTCGGGGACTGGACCCTACGAGCAGTACTTC.

The rearrangement uses TRBV19 and TRBJ1-1; no reliable D call. The CDR3 totals 15 residues. CDR1 LNHDA and CDR2 SQIVND come from the germline V gene (reference sequence). V was cut by 5 bases and J by 0 bases, with 13 bases left in between. The CDR3 DNA reads TGTGCCAGTAGTTCCGGGCTCCTAATGAACACTGAAGCTTTCTTT. Its translation: CASSSGLLMNTEAFF.

The V gene is TRBV7-9, the J gene TRBJ2-3; a weak D match, TRBD2 (6 bases). The CDR3 is 16 residues long. Trimming took 3 bases from V and 1 from J, leaving 14 bases between them. Germline-derived CDR1 and CDR2 are SEHNR and FQNEAQ (reference sequence). CDR3 sequence reads: CASSFGRRDGTDTQYF. The CDR3 DNA reads as TGTGCCAGCAGCTTCGGTCGGCGGGATGGCACAGATACGCAGTATTTT.

The chain has TRBV4-1 and TRBJ2-3, with D uncertain. This CDR3 has 14 residues. The V and J ends lost 0 bases and 2 bases respectively, with 6 bases between them. Germline lookup yields CDR1 MGHRA and CDR2 YSYEKL. DNA of the CDR3: TGCGCCAGCAGCCAAGATAGGCACACAGATACGCAGTATTTT. It is translated as CASSQDRHTDTQYF.